The entry that follows covers one T cell receptor beta chain sequence. As yet, its antigen is unknown. The donors were in the roughly 130-subject validation cohort; that cohort was separate from the roughly 700-subject first cohort. The data stem from a study of cytomegalovirus exposure and HLA in healthy donors. On the study more broadly: A subsequent analysis stated that the 120 or so validation repertoires were run on the same platform as the approximately 700 first-cohort repertoires. Study-level findings and limits: Altogether, some 170 TCR beta chains were recorded as cytomegalovirus-associated.

Method: immunoSEQ multiplex PCR; TCRdb's copy keeps in-frame clones and lacks some. The data show 65,000 to 90,000 clones, around nine tenths seen once. The length of the CDR3 is 16 residues. The trim removed 5 bases at V and 5 bases at J, leaving 12 bases unmatched. Looked up from germline, CDR1 is SEHNR and CDR2 is FQNEAQ (reference sequence). This chain connects TRBV7-9 to TRBJ2-4, with 7 bases matching TRBD1. The sequenced material came from PBMCs. This TCR was recovered from a woman aged 18-30 years in good health and CMV-seropositive. Written as DNA, the CDR3 is TGTGCCAGCAGCCCACGACAGGGCCGAGGGGAAAACATTCAGTACTTC. Protein product: CASSPRQGRGENIQYF.